These 8 T cell receptor beta chains were sequenced from one sample in a study of neurological immune-mediated disorders (dated by TCRdb to between 2018 and 2020). The library was built by means of 5' RACE. Sequenced using an Illumina HiSeq 2500. Using fastp trimming at Q25 and MiXCR clonotype assembly, TCRdb reanalyzed the public sequencing data and kept in-frame beta chains. Every entry covers one CDR3 protein and lists the most common genes and DNA from its rows. The sample includes tens of thousands of distinct CDR3 sequences, with around 5% observed a single time. The ten largest clones add up to 9% of the sample. Sequencing was carried out using CD4+ T cells from blood. The receptors shown here come from a man between 18 and 35 years old in good health.

In this sample, this clonotype turned up many times. V and J are TRBV6-5 and TRBJ2-3, with TRBD2 matching 8 bases. Germline V gene data show CDR1 as MNHEY and CDR2 as SVGAGI. CDR3 length: 15 amino acids. Germline trimming cut 3 bases from V and 2 bases from J; bases unmatched to any gene: 4. CDR3 loop: CASSYGGGPTDTQYF. The CDR3 nucleotides read TGTGCCAGCAGTTATGGCGGGGGGCCCACAGATACGCAGTATTTT.

This clonotype was seen ten or more times. J is TRBJ1-1 and V is TRBV7-3, with D possibly matching TRBD1 (5 bases). Germline V gene sequence: CDR1 SGHTA, CDR2 FQGTGA. V was clipped by 6 bases and J by 0 bases, with 11 bases between them. The CDR3 covers 14 residues. The CDR3 protein is CASRAGTVNTEAFF. CDR3 coding DNA: TGTGCCAGCAGAGCCGGGACGGTGAACACTGAAGCTTTCTTT.

This clonotype has a count of ten or more. The genes are TRBV12-3 or TRBV12-4 and TRBJ1-5; the match to TRBD1 covers 10 bases. Trimming cost V 7 bases and J 7 bases; bases outside gene matches: 4. The CDR3 totals 13 residues. CDR3 protein: CASTGQGGQPQHF. The CDR3 coding sequence is TGTGCCAGCACCGGACAGGGGGGACAGCCCCAGCATTTT.

This clonotype was counted many times. The chain has TRBV2 and TRBJ2-2; D is perhaps TRBD2 (7 bases). Deletions cut 4 bases from V and 3 bases from J, with 15 bases between. There are 16 residues in the CDR3. Per the germline V gene, CDR1 is SNHLY and CDR2 is FYNNEI. The CDR3 sequence: CASSALGGGYTGELFF. For the CDR3, the DNA is TGTGCCAGCAGTGCCTTGGGGGGGGGCTACACCGGGGAGCTGTTTTTT.

This clonotype was recorded many times. The rearrangement joins TRBV6-5 to TRBJ2-2; TRBD2 is a possible D gene (6 bases). Germline loops: CDR1 MNHEY, CDR2 SVGAGI. There are 15 residues in the CDR3. Trimming left V 0 bases short and J 2 bases short, with 7 bases between. This chain's CDR3 is CASSYSGGNTGELFF. In nucleotides, the CDR3 is TGTGCCAGCAGTTACTCGGGGGGTAACACCGGGGAGCTGTTTTTT.

This clonotype was seen at least ten times. The V gene is TRBV20-1, the J gene TRBJ1-2; the D is unclear. This CDR3 has 13 residues. CDR1 and CDR2 from the germline V gene are DFQATT and SNEGSKA (reference sequence). Trimming cost V 1 base and J 5 bases, with 11 bases left between them. The CDR3 protein is CSARGIQSYGYTF. Written as DNA, the CDR3 is TGCAGTGCTAGAGGAATTCAGAGTTATGGCTACACCTTC.

This clonotype has ten or more counts. The CDR3 bases are TGTGCCAGCAGTCTCCCAGGGGGCGCAAAGGCTTTCTTT. Translated, it gives CASSLPGGAKAFF. The V and J genes are TRBV6-5 and TRBJ1-1; 8 positions agree with TRBD1. With 5 bases clipped from V and 11 bases from J, the junction kept 10 bases outside the gene matches. CDR1 and CDR2 (germline): MNHEY, SVGAGI. The CDR3 has 13 residues.

This clonotype appeared many times. The chain is built from TRBV6-5 and TRBJ2-1, with no clear D. The CDR3 totals 11 residues. Trimming stripped 11 bases from V and 5 bases from J, with 10 bases between. CDR1 MNHEY and CDR2 SVGAGI come from the germline V gene. CDR3 nucleotide sequence: TGTGCCGCCGCCTACAACAATGAGCAGTTCTTC. This codes for CAAAYNNEQFF.